This entry features one T cell receptor beta chain sequence. This sample is drawn from a study of shared clonotypes between healthy human individuals. Deletions cut 6 bases from V and 5 bases from J, with 19 bases between. The CDR3 has 15 amino acids. CDR1 and CDR2 from the germline V gene are SGHVS and FQNEAQ. Authors' processing steps: ImmunoSEQ gave junction-only sequences without quality scores, so filtering differed. Data came from immunoSEQ multiplex PCR; TCRdb stores just in-frame clones and leaves some out. V and J calls and clone size are as listed in that table; D and trimming were resolved from the DNA. The sample holds 75,000 to 100,000 clones; about 45% are singletons and the top ten take roughly 16%.

Sequencing was done on a sample of PBMCs. This TCR came from a woman aged 40 to 50 in good health. Some clones in this sample may be carry-over from other donors' samples. This sequence joins TRBV7-8 and TRBJ2-5, with a tentative D call TRBD2 (6 bases). The CDR3 nucleotides read TGTGCCAGCAGAATGGGACTGCCGGGCTTTGAGACCCAGTACTTC. Translation: CASRMGLPGFETQYF.